This TCR beta chain was retrieved from a study of tumor-infiltrating lymphocytes in primary liver carcinoma. Broader study findings: The top-250-clone fraction was significantly higher in tumors than in blood (p = 0.039).

The sample holds a few counts of this clonotype. What it binds is unknown. Scientists recovered RNA and DNA together from approximately 20-30 mg of unsorted bulk tissue. The input was around 530 ng total RNA; TCR beta cDNA was made from it with a constant-region primer. For TCR beta, libraries were produced by three nested multiplex PCR rounds using slightly modified ARM-PCR. TCRdb reanalysed the multiplex PCR reads using MiXCR and keeps one entry per CDR3 protein. The repertoire consists of 100,000 to 150,000 distinct CDR3 sequences, with under 65% occurring once and the leading ten covering around 8.4%. This receptor was obtained from a woman aged 60 to 75 with primary liver carcinoma and hepatitis B virus infection. The sample was liver tumor tissue from sampling region 3. Subset defined: tumor region T3, left-lateral pole.

CDR3 nucleotide sequence: TGTGCCAGCATGACCGGCAACCCGGGCACTGAAGCTTTCTTT. Its protein product is CASMTGNPGTEAFF. This chain uses TRBV28 with TRBJ1-1; D gene ambiguous. Germline CDR1 and CDR2: MDHEN and SYDVKM. The CDR3 has 14 residues. V was shortened by 7 bases and J by 4 bases, with 16 bases between the two germline ends.